This T cell receptor (beta chain) stems from a study of T cells expressing NK-cell markers. Study-level background: Most of the eight sequenced donors tested HCMV-seropositive; one tested seronegative.

Study findings and constraints: Four of the donors also had these clonotypes leading their CD3+CD56-NKG2C+ fraction.

The CDR3 consists of 13 residues. Germline V gene data show CDR1 as SQVTM and CDR2 as ANQGSEA. Turning to this clonotype: The antigen is unknown.

TCRdb reprocessed the 5' RACE reads, with one entry per CDR3 protein and no DNA. The data show approximately 170,000 distinct CDR3 sequences, and the top ten clones hold 20%. The rearrangement uses TRBV29-1 and TRBJ1-2. The source is a man between 18 and 69 years old in good health. The material sequenced was blood T cells: a sorted CD56 or NKG2C T cell subset, CD4+ or CD8+ T cells, or bulk PBMC T cells (not recorded which). The CDR3 here is CSVDRATNYGYTF.